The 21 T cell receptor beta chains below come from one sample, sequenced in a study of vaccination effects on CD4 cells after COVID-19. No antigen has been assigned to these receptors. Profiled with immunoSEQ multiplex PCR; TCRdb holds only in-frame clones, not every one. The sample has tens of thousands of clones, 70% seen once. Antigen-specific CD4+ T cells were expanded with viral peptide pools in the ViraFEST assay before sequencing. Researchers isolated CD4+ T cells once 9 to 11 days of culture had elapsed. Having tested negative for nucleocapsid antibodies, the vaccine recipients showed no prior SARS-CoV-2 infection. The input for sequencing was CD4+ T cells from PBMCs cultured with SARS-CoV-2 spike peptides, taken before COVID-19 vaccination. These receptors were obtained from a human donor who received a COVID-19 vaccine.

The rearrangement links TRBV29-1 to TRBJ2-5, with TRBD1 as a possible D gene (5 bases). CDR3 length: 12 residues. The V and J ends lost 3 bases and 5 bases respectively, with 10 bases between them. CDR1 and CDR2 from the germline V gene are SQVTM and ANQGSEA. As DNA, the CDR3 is TGCAGCGTTGACCCAGGGTACGAGACCCAGTACTTC. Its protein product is CSVDPGYETQYF.

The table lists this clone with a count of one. CDR3 residues: CASSLGGNTGELFF. Here the CDR3 DNA reads TGTGCCAGCAGCTTAGGGGGGAACACCGGGGAGCTGTTTTTT. V gene TRBV5-6 combines with J gene TRBJ2-2; D perhaps matches TRBD1 (6 bases). The V gene lost 2 bases and the J gene lost 1 base, with 6 bases spanning the gap. The germline CDR1 and CDR2 sequences are SGHDT and YYEEEE. This CDR3 contains 14 residues. Drawing the rest from reference TRBV5-6 and TRBJ2-2, the complete variable domain is DAGVTQSPTHLIKTRGQQVTLRCSPKSGHDTVSWYQQALGQGPQFIFQYYEEEERQRGNFPDRFSGHQFPNYSSELNVNALLLGDSALYLCASSLGGNTGELFFGEGSRLTVL.

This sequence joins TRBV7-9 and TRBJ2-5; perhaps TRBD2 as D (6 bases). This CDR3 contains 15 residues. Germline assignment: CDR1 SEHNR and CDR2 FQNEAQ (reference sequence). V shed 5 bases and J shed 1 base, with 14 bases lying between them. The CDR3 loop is CASSPRAGTQETQYF. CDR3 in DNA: TGTGCCAGCAGCCCTAGGGCGGGGACCCAAGAGACCCAGTACTTC.

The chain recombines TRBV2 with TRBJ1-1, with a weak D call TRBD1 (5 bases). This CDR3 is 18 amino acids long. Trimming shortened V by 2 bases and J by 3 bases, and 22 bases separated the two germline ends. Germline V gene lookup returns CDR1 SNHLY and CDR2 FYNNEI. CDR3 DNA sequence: TGTGCCAGCAGTGAAACCCTGGGGGGGGTTATCGAGGACACTGAAGCTTTCTTT. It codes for CASSETLGGVIEDTEAFF. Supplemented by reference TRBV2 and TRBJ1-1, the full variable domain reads EPEVTQTPSHQVTQMGQEVILRCVPISNHLYFYWYRQILGQKVEFLVSFYNNEISEKSEIFDDQFSVERPDGSNFTLKIRSTKLEDSAMYFCASSETLGGVIEDTEAFFGQGTRLTVV.

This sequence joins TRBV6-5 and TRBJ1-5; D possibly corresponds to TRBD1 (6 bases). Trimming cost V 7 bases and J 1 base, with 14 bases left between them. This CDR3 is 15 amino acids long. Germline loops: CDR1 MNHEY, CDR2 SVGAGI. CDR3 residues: CASTGGQLSNQPQHF. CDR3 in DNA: TGTGCCAGCACAGGTGGACAGCTCAGCAATCAGCCCCAGCATTTT.

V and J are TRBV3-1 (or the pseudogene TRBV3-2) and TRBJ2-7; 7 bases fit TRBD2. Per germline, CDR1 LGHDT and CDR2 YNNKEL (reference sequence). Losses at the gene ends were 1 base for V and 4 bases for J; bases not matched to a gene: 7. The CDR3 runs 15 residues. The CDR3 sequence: CASSQVGGIKYEQYF. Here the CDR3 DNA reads TGTGCCAGCAGCCAAGTGGGGGGGATAAAATACGAGCAGTACTTC.

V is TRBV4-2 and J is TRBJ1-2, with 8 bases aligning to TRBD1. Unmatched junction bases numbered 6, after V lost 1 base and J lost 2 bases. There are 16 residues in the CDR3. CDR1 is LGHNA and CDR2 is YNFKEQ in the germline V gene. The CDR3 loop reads CASSQGGQGDNYGYTF. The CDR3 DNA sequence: TGTGCCAGCAGCCAAGGAGGACAGGGTGACAACTATGGCTACACCTTC.

This CDR3 is CASRISEAFF. Here the CDR3 DNA reads TGTGCCAGTAGAATTTCTGAAGCTTTCTTT. The genes are TRBV19 and TRBJ1-1; D uncertain. The CDR3 has 10 amino acids. The V and J ends lost 6 bases and 6 bases respectively, with 5 bases between them. Germline V gives CDR1 LNHDA, CDR2 SQIVND (reference sequence).

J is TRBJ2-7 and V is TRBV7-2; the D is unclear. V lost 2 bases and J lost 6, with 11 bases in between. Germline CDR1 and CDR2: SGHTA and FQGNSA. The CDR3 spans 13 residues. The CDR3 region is CASSLRNLPEQYF. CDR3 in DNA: TGTGCCAGCAGCTTAAGGAATTTGCCCGAGCAGTACTTC.

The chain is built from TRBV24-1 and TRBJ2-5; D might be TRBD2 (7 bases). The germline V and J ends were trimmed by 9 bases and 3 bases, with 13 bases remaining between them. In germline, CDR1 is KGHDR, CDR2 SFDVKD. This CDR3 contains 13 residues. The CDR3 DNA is TGTGCCACCGCCCGGGGGGCTGAAGAGACCCAGTACTTC. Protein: CATARGAEETQYF.

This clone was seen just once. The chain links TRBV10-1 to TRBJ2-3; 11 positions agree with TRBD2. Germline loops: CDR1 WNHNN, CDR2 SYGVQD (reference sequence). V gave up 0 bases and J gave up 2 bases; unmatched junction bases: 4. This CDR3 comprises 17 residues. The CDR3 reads CASSESPTSGITDTQYF. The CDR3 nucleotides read TGCGCCAGCAGTGAGTCACCGACTAGCGGGATCACAGATACGCAGTATTTT.

The CDR3 spells CASSLDGGQGAGNQPQHF. In DNA form, the CDR3 reads TGTGCCAGCAGCTTAGACGGGGGACAGGGGGCTGGCAATCAGCCCCAGCATTTT. The chain couples TRBV11-2 to TRBJ1-5, with 12 bases that match TRBD1. The trim removed 0 bases at V and 2 bases at J, leaving 5 bases unmatched. CDR1 and CDR2 (germline): SGHAT, FQNNGV. The CDR3 extends over 18 amino acids.

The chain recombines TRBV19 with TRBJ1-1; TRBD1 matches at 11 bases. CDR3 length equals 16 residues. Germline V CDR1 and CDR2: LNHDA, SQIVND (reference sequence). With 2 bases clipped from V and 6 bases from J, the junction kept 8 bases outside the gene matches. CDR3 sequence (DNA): TGTGCCAGTAGTATAAGTGGACAGGGGGCAGGGGCTGAAGCTTTCTTT. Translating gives CASSISGQGAGAEAFF.

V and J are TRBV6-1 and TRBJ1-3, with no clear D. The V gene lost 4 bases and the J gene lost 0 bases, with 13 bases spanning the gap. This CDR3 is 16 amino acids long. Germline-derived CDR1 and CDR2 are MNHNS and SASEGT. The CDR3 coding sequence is TGTGCCAGCAGTGGGGCACGTTTTGACTCTGGAAACACCATATATTTT. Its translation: CASSGARFDSGNTIYF.

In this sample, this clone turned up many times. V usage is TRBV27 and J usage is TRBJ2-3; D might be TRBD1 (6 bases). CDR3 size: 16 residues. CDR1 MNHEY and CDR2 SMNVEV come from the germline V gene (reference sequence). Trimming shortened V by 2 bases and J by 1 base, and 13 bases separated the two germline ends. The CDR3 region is CASSLRVTGRTDTQYF. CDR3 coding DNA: TGTGCCAGCAGTTTAAGGGTGACAGGCCGCACAGATACGCAGTATTTT.

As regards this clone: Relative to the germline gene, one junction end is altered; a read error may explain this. This chain's CDR3 is CASSSGRAVGGETQYF. CDR3 nucleotide sequence: TGTGCTAGCAGCAGCGGGAGGGCGGTCGGGGGGGAGACCCAGTACTTC. The genes are TRBV7-7 and TRBJ2-5, with 10 nucleotides matching TRBD2. Germline V gives CDR1 SSHAT, CDR2 FNYEAQ (reference sequence). The CDR3 is 16 amino acids.

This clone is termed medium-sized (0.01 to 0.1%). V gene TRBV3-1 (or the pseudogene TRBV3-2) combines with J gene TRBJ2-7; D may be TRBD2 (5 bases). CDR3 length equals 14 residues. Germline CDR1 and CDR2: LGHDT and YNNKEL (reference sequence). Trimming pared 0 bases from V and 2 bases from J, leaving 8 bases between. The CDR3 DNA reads TGTGCCAGCAGCCAAGATTTCGGGGCCTACGAGCAGTACTTC. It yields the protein CASSQDFGAYEQYF.

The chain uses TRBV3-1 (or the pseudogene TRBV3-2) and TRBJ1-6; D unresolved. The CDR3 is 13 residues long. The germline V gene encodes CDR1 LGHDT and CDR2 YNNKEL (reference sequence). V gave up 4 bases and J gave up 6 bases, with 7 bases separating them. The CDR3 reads CASSRESNSPLHF. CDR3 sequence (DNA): TGTGCCAGCAGCCGTGAAAGTAATTCACCCCTCCACTTT.

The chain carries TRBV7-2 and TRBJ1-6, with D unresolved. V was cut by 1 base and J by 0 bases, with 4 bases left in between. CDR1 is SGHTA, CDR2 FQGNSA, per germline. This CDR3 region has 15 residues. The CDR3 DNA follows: TGTGCCAGCAGCTTAGGTAGCTCCTATAATTCACCCCTCCACTTT. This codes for CASSLGSSYNSPLHF.

The CDR3, as DNA: TGTGCCAGCAGTCTCGTCAGACTAGCGGGGGGAACGATGAGCTCCTACGAGCAGTACTTC. Residues: CASSLVRLAGGTMSSYEQYF. The chain recombines TRBV2 with TRBJ2-7; 13 nucleotides match TRBD2. The CDR3 runs 20 residues. Per germline, CDR1 SNHLY and CDR2 FYNNEI. Trimming at V came to 5 bases and at J to 0 bases, leaving 16 bases not matched to a gene. The full variable domain, its missing parts supplied by reference TRBV2 and TRBJ2-7, is EPEVTQTPSHQVTQMGQEVILRCVPISNHLYFYWYRQILGQKVEFLVSFYNNEISEKSEIFDDQFSVERPDGSNFTLKIRSTKLEDSAMYFCASSLVRLAGGTMSSYEQYFGPGTRLTVT.

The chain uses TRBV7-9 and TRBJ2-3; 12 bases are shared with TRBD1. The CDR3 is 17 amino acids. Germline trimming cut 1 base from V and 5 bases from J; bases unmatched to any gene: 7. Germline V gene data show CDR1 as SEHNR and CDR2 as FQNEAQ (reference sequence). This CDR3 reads CASSLGAGTGGGDTQYF. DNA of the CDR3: TGTGCCAGCAGCTTAGGTGCAGGGACAGGGGGCGGAGATACGCAGTATTTT.